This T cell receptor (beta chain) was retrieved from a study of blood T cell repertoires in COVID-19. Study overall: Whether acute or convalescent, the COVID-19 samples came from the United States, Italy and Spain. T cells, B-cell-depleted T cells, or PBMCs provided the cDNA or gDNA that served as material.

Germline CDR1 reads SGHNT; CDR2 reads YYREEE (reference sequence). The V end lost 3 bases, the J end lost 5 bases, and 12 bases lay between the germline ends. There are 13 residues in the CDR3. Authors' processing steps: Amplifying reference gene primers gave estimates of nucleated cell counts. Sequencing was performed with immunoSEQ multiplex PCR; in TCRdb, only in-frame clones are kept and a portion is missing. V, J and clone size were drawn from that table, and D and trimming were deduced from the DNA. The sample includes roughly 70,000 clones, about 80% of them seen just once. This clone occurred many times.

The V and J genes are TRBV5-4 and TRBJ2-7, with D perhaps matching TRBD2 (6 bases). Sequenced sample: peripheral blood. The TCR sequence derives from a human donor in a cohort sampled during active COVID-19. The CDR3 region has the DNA TGTGCCAGCAGCTCCAAGGGACTGAACGAGCAGTACTTC. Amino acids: CASSSKGLNEQYF. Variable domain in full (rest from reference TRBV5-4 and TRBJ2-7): ETGVTQSPTHLIKTRGQQVTLRCSSQSGHNTVSWYQQALGQGPQFIFQYYREEENGRGNFPPRFSGLQFPNYSSELNVNALELDDSALYLCASSSKGLNEQYFGPGTRLTVT.